The 24 T cell receptor beta chains below all came from one sample that was sequenced in a study of blood T cell repertoires in COVID-19. Only in-frame clones appear in the TCRdb table, and some are missing; sequencing was by immunoSEQ multiplex PCR. Among 150,000 to 200,000 clones, 65% to 90% were seen once, and the ten largest hold about 9.6%. Sequencing input: peripheral blood. Source of these receptors: a middle-aged man with active or convalescent COVID-19.

V and J are TRBV14 and TRBJ1-1; D not resolved. Per germline, CDR1 SGHDN and CDR2 FVKESK. The CDR3 totals 15 residues. Trimming took off 1 base at V and 0 bases at J, with 9 bases between the two ends. In nucleotides, the CDR3 is TGTGCCAGCAGCCAAGTTGCAGGATTGAACACTGAAGCTTTCTTT. It yields the protein CASSQVAGLNTEAFF.

The genes are TRBV7-7 and TRBJ2-2; D remains unclear. CDR1 and CDR2 (germline): SSHAT, FNYEAQ (reference sequence). Between the trimmed V and J ends, which lost 1 base and 3 bases, there was a span of 9 bases. The CDR3 is 15 amino acids. CDR3: CASSLGGQHTGELFF. In DNA form, the CDR3 reads TGTGCCAGCAGCTTAGGCGGTCAGCACACCGGGGAGCTGTTTTTT.

V usage is TRBV6-5 and J usage is TRBJ2-3; 7 bases fit TRBD2. The CDR3 contains 13 residues. V shed 4 bases, J shed 5 bases, and the junction held 3 bases outside the gene matches. Per the germline V gene, CDR1 is MNHEY and CDR2 is SVGAGI. CDR3 sequence: CASSLTSRDTQYF. The CDR3 DNA follows: TGTGCCAGCAGTTTGACTAGCCGAGATACGCAGTATTTT.

This chain links TRBV18 with TRBJ1-5; D not certain. There are 15 residues in the CDR3. V shed 6 bases and J shed 4 bases, with 16 bases lying between them. Germline V lookup: CDR1 KGHSH, CDR2 LQKENI. In DNA form, the CDR3 reads TGTGCCAGCTCCCCTGGCGGCAGTTTGAATCAGCCCCAGCATTTT. Translating gives CASSPGGSLNQPQHF.

The rearrangement links TRBV28 to TRBJ1-3; no definite D call. The CDR3 sequence is 15 residues long. Trimming removed 5 bases from V and 0 bases from J, with 11 bases in between. The V gene's germline CDR1 is MDHEN and CDR2 SYDVKM. CDR3 residues: CASSVHSYSGNTIYF. The CDR3 nucleotides are TGTGCCAGCAGTGTCCACAGTTACTCTGGAAACACCATATATTTT.

CDR3 sequence (DNA): TGTGCCAGTAGTATGACAGGGAACGGGGCCAACGTCCTGACTTTC. Translated, it gives CASSMTGNGANVLTF. The chain couples TRBV19 to TRBJ2-6, with 7 positions matching TRBD1. This CDR3 contains 15 residues. Germline V gene lookup returns CDR1 LNHDA and CDR2 SQIVND (reference sequence). After removal of 3 bases from V and 4 bases from J, the junction contained 3 bases not matched to a gene.

The chain combines TRBV3-1 (or the pseudogene TRBV3-2) with TRBJ1-3, with D maybe TRBD1 (6 bases). V lost 5 bases to trimming and J lost 0 bases, with 11 bases between them. In germline, CDR1 is LGHDT, CDR2 YNNKEL (reference sequence). The CDR3 covers 15 residues. The CDR3 region has the DNA TGTGCCAGCAGCGACAGGTCGATCTCTGGAAACACCATATATTTT. Residues: CASSDRSISGNTIYF.

This sequence joins TRBV23-1 and TRBJ1-3; D is uncertain. TRBV23-1 counts as an open reading frame of uncertain function. Trimming pared 4 bases from V and 1 base from J, leaving 5 bases between. This CDR3 has 13 amino acids. The CDR3 DNA sequence: TGCGCCAGCAGTCCTGTTTCTGGAAACACCATATATTTT. Amino acid sequence: CASSPVSGNTIYF.

This clone was recorded at least ten times. This sequence joins TRBV29-1 and TRBJ2-3; no reliable D call. There are 14 residues in the CDR3. Germline CDR1 SQVTM, CDR2 ANQGSEA. V was trimmed by 3 bases and J by 0 bases, leaving 10 bases between them. The CDR3, as DNA: TGCAGCGTTGATGGGCTTCCTAGCACAGATACGCAGTATTTT. It codes for CSVDGLPSTDTQYF.

The chain joins TRBV9 to TRBJ2-1; the match to TRBD2 covers 10 bases. CDR1 and CDR2 from the germline V gene are SGDLS and YYNGEE. The CDR3 runs 15 residues. Losses at the gene ends were 8 bases for V and 5 bases for J; bases not matched to a gene: 10. In nucleotides, the CDR3 is TGTGCCAGTAATCTAGCGGGAGTGGGGGACAATGAGCAGTTCTTC. Its translation is CASNLAGVGDNEQFF.

The chain joins TRBV15 to TRBJ1-1, with a weak D call TRBD1 (5 bases). The CDR3 totals 14 residues. Germline V gene sequence: CDR1 LNHNV, CDR2 YYDKDF (reference sequence). The germline V and J ends were trimmed by 0 bases and 4 bases, with 9 bases remaining between them. The CDR3 reads CATSRDGGGTEAFF. The CDR3 bases are TGTGCCACCAGCAGAGATGGGGGGGGCACTGAAGCTTTCTTT.

The rearrangement links TRBV6-5 to TRBJ2-7; D might be TRBD2 (6 bases). The germline CDR1 and CDR2 sequences are MNHEY and SVGAGI. CDR3 length equals 14 residues. V was clipped by 8 bases and J by 2 bases, with 16 bases between them. CDR3 in DNA: TGTGCCAGCGCTGCTCGGGAGTATCCCTACGAGCAGTACTTC. Translation gives CASAAREYPYEQYF.

The V gene is TRBV10-1, the J gene TRBJ2-5; D might be TRBD1 (6 bases). Germline V lookup: CDR1 WNHNN, CDR2 SYGVQD (reference sequence). V gave up 2 bases and J gave up 0 bases, with 16 bases separating them. There are 17 residues in the CDR3. The CDR3 DNA is TGCGCCAGCAGTGAGGGTCCTGCAGGGACATACCAAGAGACCCAGTACTTC. It yields the protein CASSEGPAGTYQETQYF.

This chain uses TRBV6-5 with TRBJ1-6; D is undetermined. This CDR3 has 14 residues. Germline assignment: CDR1 MNHEY and CDR2 SVGAGI. V was pared by 6 bases and J by 7 bases, with 13 bases between. This CDR3 reads CASRLDSANSPLHF. The CDR3 DNA reads TGTGCCAGCAGACTCGACTCTGCCAATTCACCCCTCCACTTT.

This clone appeared a single time. V usage is TRBV5-1 and J usage is TRBJ2-7, with 8 bases fitting TRBD2. The CDR3 consists of 15 residues. With V trimmed by 8 bases and J by 2 bases, 12 bases remained unmatched. Looked up from germline, CDR1 is SGHRS and CDR2 is YFSETQ. CDR3 sequence (DNA): TGCGCCAGTTCTTCAGTTCCGGGAGGGACCTACGAGCAGTACTTC. This gives the protein CASSSVPGGTYEQYF.

The chain recombines TRBV4-2 with TRBJ2-3; 9 bases fit TRBD1. Germline CDR1 is LGHNA and CDR2 is YNFKEQ. V lost 0 bases, J lost 0 bases, and 7 bases stayed unmatched. The CDR3 has 18 residues. The CDR3 DNA reads as TGTGCCAGCAGCCAAGATTCAATACAGGGGGCAAGCACAGATACGCAGTATTTT. Protein: CASSQDSIQGASTDTQYF.

The CDR3 reads CASSLALAGRGETQYF. The DNA of the CDR3 is TGCGCCAGCAGCTTGGCACTAGCGGGAAGAGGAGAGACCCAGTACTTC. This chain connects TRBV5-1 to TRBJ2-5; 10 bases align to TRBD2. The CDR3 is 16 amino acids. J was trimmed by 4 bases and V by 0 bases; bases with no gene match: 6. In germline, CDR1 is SGHRS, CDR2 YFSETQ.

The chain carries TRBV6-1 and TRBJ2-2; TRBD2 might be the D (6 bases). V was clipped by 2 bases and J by 5 bases, with 12 bases between them. Per the germline V gene, CDR1 is MNHNS and CDR2 is SASEGT. CDR3 length: 15 residues. The CDR3 is CASSENQGGTGELFF. CDR3 DNA: TGTGCCAGCAGTGAAAACCAGGGAGGAACCGGGGAGCTGTTTTTT.

In its sample, this clone was seen a few times. The genes are TRBV18 and TRBJ2-1, with 11 bases identical to TRBD1. The CDR3 spans 14 residues. J was trimmed by 10 bases and V by 4 bases; bases with no gene match: 6. Germline-derived CDR1 and CDR2 are KGHSH and LQKENI. This CDR3 is CASSHGQGAREQFF. The CDR3 coding sequence is TGTGCCAGCTCACACGGACAGGGGGCGAGGGAGCAGTTCTTC. Supplemented by reference TRBV18 and TRBJ2-1, the full variable domain reads NAGVMQNPRHLVRRRGQEARLRCSPMKGHSHVYWYRQLPEEGLKFMVYLQKENIIDESGMPKERFSAEFPKEGPSILRIQQVVRGDSAAYFCASSHGQGAREQFFGPGTRLTVL.

V usage is TRBV2 and J usage is TRBJ1-2; 7 positions match TRBD1. V lost 6 bases to trimming and J lost 6 bases; unmatched junction nucleotides: 7. Germline V lookup: CDR1 SNHLY, CDR2 FYNNEI. The CDR3 is 13 residues long. This CDR3 reads CASSLTGRDGYTF. The CDR3 nucleotides are TGTGCCAGCAGCCTGACAGGGCGGGATGGCTACACCTTC.

This rearrangement joins TRBV19 to TRBJ1-5, with D maybe TRBD1 (5 bases). The CDR3 runs 13 residues. Looked up from germline, CDR1 is LNHDA and CDR2 is SQIVND (reference sequence). Trimming stripped 10 bases from V and 6 bases from J, with 16 bases between. The chain's CDR3 is CANTTGVSQPQHF. CDR3 DNA: TGTGCCAACACAACAGGCGTCAGTCAGCCCCAGCATTTT. Combining the CDR3 with reference TRBV19 and TRBJ1-5 gives the whole variable domain DGGITQSPKYLFRKEGQNVTLSCEQNLNHDAMYWYRQDPGQGLRLIYYSQIVNDFQKGDIAEGYSVSREKKESFPLTVTSAQKNPTAFYLCANTTGVSQPQHFGDGTRLSIL.

The chain is built from TRBV4-2 and TRBJ2-7; 11 bases line up with TRBD2. CDR3 length: 17 amino acids. Unmatched junction bases numbered 11, after V lost 1 base and J lost 6 bases. Germline-derived CDR1 and CDR2 are LGHNA and YNFKEQ. The CDR3 coding sequence is TGTGCCAGCAGCCAAGGAACGGCTCCCCTAGCGGGAGGCGAGCAGTACTTC. Protein sequence: CASSQGTAPLAGGEQYF.

This clone was detected once. The V and J genes are TRBV6-6 and TRBJ2-1; possible D gene TRBD1, 6 bases. Per germline, CDR1 MNHNY and CDR2 SVGAGI (reference sequence). The V and J ends lost 5 bases and 8 bases respectively, with 13 bases between them. The CDR3 loop spans 13 amino acids. The CDR3 bases are TGTGCCAGCAGTCCCAGGACAGTCTATGAGCAGTTCTTC. Translated: CASSPRTVYEQFF.

The genes are TRBV9 and TRBJ1-5; no firm D call. There are 15 residues in the CDR3. From germline, CDR1 is SGDLS and CDR2 YYNGEE. Between the trimmed V and J ends, which lost 0 bases and 2 bases, there was a span of 9 bases. CDR3 coding DNA: TGTGCCAGCAGCGTAGGAGGTAGAGGCAATCAGCCCCAGCATTTT. This gives the protein CASSVGGRGNQPQHF.